This is a list of T cell receptor beta chains from one sample in a study of cytomegalovirus exposure and HLA in healthy donors. TCRdb's copy holds only in-frame clones and misses some; the assay was immunoSEQ multiplex PCR. The table has about 120,000 clones, more than 70% seen once; the top ten hold over 0.2%. What was sequenced was PBMCs. These receptors were taken from a man aged 50-60 years in good health and CMV-seronegative. CDR3s include the opening cysteine and the closing phenylalanine or tryptophan. A D gene is named only where the DNA matches it firmly. Some rows mark clone size as missing; the rest say once, few, many or name a class of expanded clone.

d_call: -; j_call: TRBJ2-7; v_call: TRBV5-1; clone_size: once; cdr3_aa: CASSLAGGPTGQYF; cdr3_nt: TGCGCCAGCAGCTTGGCGGGGGGCCCCACGGGGCAGTACTTC
d_call: -; j_call: TRBJ2-1; v_call: TRBV5-1; clone_size: -; cdr3_aa: CASSPQDNEQFF; cdr3_nt: TGCGCCAGCAGCCCACAGGACAATGAGCAGTTCTTC
d_call: TRBD1; j_call: TRBJ1-1; v_call: TRBV6-6; clone_size: few; cdr3_aa: CASRGTGVTFF; cdr3_nt: TGTGCCAGCAGGGGGACAGGGGTTACTTTCTTT
d_call: -; j_call: TRBJ1-3; v_call: TRBV28; clone_size: few; cdr3_aa: CASSPNTGNTIYF; cdr3_nt: TGTGCCAGCAGTCCAAACACTGGAAACACCATATATTTT
d_call: -; j_call: TRBJ2-7; v_call: TRBV4-1; clone_size: -; cdr3_aa: CASSQENSDEQYF; cdr3_nt: TGCGCCAGCAGCCAAGAGAATTCGGACGAGCAGTACTTC
d_call: -; j_call: TRBJ2-7; v_call: TRBV28; clone_size: -; cdr3_aa: CASTRTAVYEQYF; cdr3_nt: TGTGCCAGCACCCGGACAGCAGTCTACGAGCAGTACTTC
d_call: TRBD1; j_call: TRBJ2-7; v_call: TRBV28; clone_size: -; cdr3_aa: CASRTGTGSREQYF; cdr3_nt: TGTGCCAGCAGAACCGGGACAGGGAGCCGCGAGCAGTACTTC
d_call: TRBD2; j_call: TRBJ2-1; v_call: TRBV9; clone_size: -; cdr3_aa: CASSAGGGSGEGYEQFF; cdr3_nt: TGTGCCAGCAGCGCCGGGGGGGGTTCAGGGGAGGGCTATGAGCAGTTCTTC
d_call: TRBD1; j_call: TRBJ1-5; v_call: TRBV2; clone_size: -; cdr3_aa: CASSEDGQGMNQPQHF; cdr3_nt: TGTGCCAGCAGTGAAGACGGACAGGGTATGAATCAGCCCCAGCATTTT
d_call: -; j_call: TRBJ1-3; v_call: TRBV27; clone_size: -; cdr3_aa: CASSSGPGNTIYF; cdr3_nt: TGTGCCAGCAGTTCAGGGCCGGGAAACACCATATATTTT
d_call: -; j_call: TRBJ2-7; v_call: TRBV25-1; clone_size: -; cdr3_aa: CASSESQVGLEEQYF; cdr3_nt: TGTGCCAGCAGTGAATCACAGGTAGGCTTGGAGGAGCAGTACTTC
d_call: TRBD1; j_call: TRBJ2-7; v_call: TRBV27; clone_size: -; cdr3_aa: CASSYRTGGYEQYF; cdr3_nt: TGTGCCAGCAGTTACAGGACAGGGGGGTACGAGCAGTACTTC
d_call: -; j_call: TRBJ2-7; v_call: TRBV28; clone_size: -; cdr3_aa: CASSLESLYEQYF; cdr3_nt: TGTGCCAGCAGTTTGGAGTCCCTCTACGAGCAGTACTTC
d_call: TRBD1; j_call: TRBJ1-6; v_call: TRBV6-5; clone_size: -; cdr3_aa: CASTPGQGISPLHF; cdr3_nt: TGTGCCAGCACTCCGGGACAGGGTATTTCACCCCTCCACTTT
d_call: TRBD2; j_call: TRBJ2-1; v_call: TRBV9; clone_size: -; cdr3_aa: CASSVATSGYNEQFF; cdr3_nt: TGTGCCAGCAGCGTCGCGACTAGCGGTTACAATGAGCAGTTCTTC
d_call: -; j_call: TRBJ2-5; v_call: TRBV5-6; clone_size: once; cdr3_aa: CASSAPGFLDETQYF; cdr3_nt: TGTGCCAGCAGCGCGCCAGGGTTTCTCGATGAGACCCAGTACTTC
d_call: TRBD1; j_call: TRBJ1-2; v_call: TRBV9; clone_size: -; cdr3_aa: CASSDSTGRGGYTF; cdr3_nt: TGTGCCAGCAGCGACTCGACAGGGCGAGGAGGCTACACCTTC
d_call: TRBD1; j_call: TRBJ2-3; v_call: TRBV30; clone_size: -; cdr3_aa: CAWERDRTTDTQYF; cdr3_nt: TGTGCCTGGGAGAGGGACAGAACCACAGATACGCAGTATTTT